A single sample is the source of the 29 T cell receptor beta chains below, sequenced in a study of blood T cells in healthy people across ages. The second PCR ran roughly 6 to 12 cycles with a sample-barcoded 5' primer and J-beta primers. TCRdb ran MiXCR on the 5' RACE reads and lists one entry per CDR3 protein. The sample lists some 1.4 million distinct CDR3 sequences, around 39% occurring once. Sequenced sample: blood. These TCRs come from a woman in her late teens or twenties in good health.

The chain is built from TRBV20-1 and TRBJ2-3; D is perhaps TRBD1 (6 bases). There are 15 residues in the CDR3. Germline CDR1 and CDR2: DFQATT and SNEGSKA (reference sequence). Trimming took off 3 bases at V and 0 bases at J, with 13 bases between the two ends. Here the CDR3 DNA reads TGCAGTGCTAGGACAGGTTCTTCGAGCACAGATACGCAGTATTTT. It is translated as CSARTGSSSTDTQYF.

This chain links TRBV5-1 with TRBJ2-7; no reliable D call. This CDR3 is built from 14 residues. Deletions cut 4 bases from V and 1 base from J, with 12 bases between. Germline values: CDR1 SGHRS, CDR2 YFSETQ. CDR3 loop: CASSVLGQSYEQYF. CDR3 bases: TGCGCCAGCAGCGTGTTGGGCCAATCCTACGAGCAGTACTTC. Using reference TRBV5-1 and TRBJ2-7 for the parts outside the CDR3, the full variable domain is KAGVTQTPRYLIKTRGQQVTLSCSPISGHRSVSWYQQTPGQGLQFLFEYFSETQRNKGNFPGRFSGRQFSNSRSEMNVSTLELGDSALYLCASSVLGQSYEQYFGPGTRLTVT.

The chain joins TRBV2 to TRBJ2-1, with 7 nucleotides matching TRBD2. The CDR3 length is 14 residues. With 8 bases clipped from V and 4 bases from J, the junction kept 8 bases outside the gene matches. Germline V gene sequence: CDR1 SNHLY, CDR2 FYNNEI. Here the CDR3 reads CASDPGGVYNEQFF. CDR3 coding DNA: TGTGCCAGCGACCCGGGGGGAGTATACAATGAGCAGTTCTTC. The variable domain in full, completed from reference TRBV2 and TRBJ2-1, reads EPEVTQTPSHQVTQMGQEVILRCVPISNHLYFYWYRQILGQKVEFLVSFYNNEISEKSEIFDDQFSVERPDGSNFTLKIRSTKLEDSAMYFCASDPGGVYNEQFFGPGTRLTVL.

The chain couples TRBV6-2 or TRBV6-3 to TRBJ2-1, with 7 positions matching TRBD2. CDR3 length equals 16 residues. Germline V lookup: CDR1 MNHEY, CDR2 SVGEGT. The V gene end was trimmed by 7 bases and the J gene end by 0 bases; junction bases not matched to a gene: 9. CDR3 in amino acids: CASTLGLPNSYNEQFF. The CDR3 DNA is TGTGCCAGCACCCTGGGACTACCTAACTCCTACAATGAGCAGTTCTTC.

V usage is TRBV6-5 and J usage is TRBJ2-7; 11 positions match TRBD2. The CDR3 totals 15 residues. CDR1 MNHEY and CDR2 SVGAGI come from the germline V gene. The trim removed 6 bases at V and 2 bases at J, leaving 6 bases unmatched. The CDR3 coding sequence is TGTGCCAGCAGCAGGATAGCGGGAGGGACCTACGAGCAGTACTTC. It yields the protein CASSRIAGGTYEQYF.

This chain connects TRBV7-8 to TRBJ2-1; 11 bases agree with TRBD2. Germline V gene sequence: CDR1 SGHVS, CDR2 FQNEAQ. The CDR3 extends over 18 amino acids. The V segment lost 1 base and the J segment 5 bases; nucleotides outside the gene matches: 10. DNA of the CDR3: TGTGCCAGCAGCTTAGGAAGGGCTAGCGGGGGGTCGGACAATGAGCAGTTCTTC. This codes for CASSLGRASGGSDNEQFF.

The V gene is TRBV5-1, the J gene TRBJ2-3; 8 bases agree with TRBD2. The trim removed 2 bases at V and 3 bases at J, leaving 8 bases unmatched. The germline CDR1 and CDR2 sequences are SGHRS and YFSETQ. The CDR3 has 16 amino acids. CDR3 sequence reads: CASSFPAGVVTDTQYF. The CDR3 region has the DNA TGCGCCAGCAGCTTCCCAGCGGGAGTTGTGACAGATACGCAGTATTTT.

The V call is TRBV7-2, the J call TRBJ2-7; TRBD2 agrees at 9 bases. The CDR3 loop spans 14 amino acids. Germline V gives CDR1 SGHTA, CDR2 FQGNSA. V trimming: 5 bases; J trimming: 7 bases; junction bases outside the gene matches: 9. The DNA for the CDR3 is TGTGCCAGCAGCCCGGGACTAGCCAACAATGAGCAGTACTTC. It encodes CASSPGLANNEQYF.

The rearrangement joins TRBV27 to TRBJ1-1; 7 bases map to TRBD1. Looked up from germline, CDR1 is MNHEY and CDR2 is SMNVEV (reference sequence). The ends lost 5 bases at V and 11 bases at J; junction bases unmatched: 14. The CDR3 runs 14 residues. The CDR3 sequence is CASSLKAGTVKAFF. The CDR3 coding sequence is TGTGCCAGCAGTCTTAAGGCGGGGACAGTTAAGGCTTTCTTT.

This clonotype occurred many times. The gene calls are TRBV4-1 and TRBJ2-1; possibly TRBD2 for D (5 bases). Per the germline V gene, CDR1 is MGHRA and CDR2 is YSYEKL. The CDR3 covers 15 residues. V was shortened by 1 base and J by 3 bases, with 10 bases between the two germline ends. CDR3 DNA sequence: TGCGCCAGCAGCCAAGGAGTAGGACTCTACAATGAGCAGTTCTTC. Amino acids: CASSQGVGLYNEQFF.

This clonotype turned up a few times. The J gene is TRBJ2-7, the V gene TRBV20-1; D remains ambiguous. With 0 bases removed from V and 1 base from J, the gap between germline ends came to 10 bases. CDR3 size: 14 residues. The V gene's germline CDR1 is DFQATT and CDR2 SNEGSKA (reference sequence). The CDR3 DNA is TGCAGTGCTAGAGAGCTTGTGGGATCCTACGAGCAGTACTTC. Translating gives CSARELVGSYEQYF.

The V gene is TRBV20-1, the J gene TRBJ2-3; 8 bases line up with TRBD2. The V gene end was trimmed by 3 bases and the J gene end by 6 bases; junction bases not matched to a gene: 5. The CDR3 sequence is 13 residues long. Germline lookup yields CDR1 DFQATT and CDR2 SNEGSKA (reference sequence). CDR3 sequence (DNA): TGCAGTGCTAGCAATAGCGGGACTGATACGCAGTATTTT. The encoded protein is CSASNSGTDTQYF.

The V call is TRBV7-8, the J call TRBJ1-2; 11 bases are a match to TRBD1. Looked up from germline, CDR1 is SGHVS and CDR2 is FQNEAQ. Trimming took 2 bases from V and 4 from J; bases not matched to a gene: 9. The CDR3 sequence is 17 residues long. CDR3 DNA: TGTGCCAGCAGCTTACCCCGGACAGGGGGCGTCGGCTATGGCTACACCTTC. The encoded protein is CASSLPRTGGVGYGYTF.

The chain has TRBV27 and TRBJ2-1; 8 bases align to TRBD2. Trimming took 6 bases from V and 6 from J; bases not matched to a gene: 7. The CDR3 has 14 residues. The germline V gene has CDR1 MNHEY and CDR2 SMNVEV (reference sequence). CDR3 DNA: TGTGCCAGCAGAGACGGGGGGGGGCCCAATGAGCAGTTCTTC. This sequence encodes CASRDGGGPNEQFF.

The genes are TRBV20-1 and TRBJ2-7; the D is unclear. Germline V gene lookup returns CDR1 DFQATT and CDR2 SNEGSKA (reference sequence). V dropped 4 bases and J dropped 3 bases, with 13 bases sitting between them. The CDR3 has 13 residues. CDR3: CSAKGPTLYEQYF. The DNA for the CDR3 is TGCAGTGCTAAAGGCCCTACACTCTACGAGCAGTACTTC.

V usage is TRBV4-1 and J usage is TRBJ1-5; no definite D call. V lost 4 bases and J 3 bases, leaving 19 bases between the germline ends. CDR3 length: 17 residues. Germline CDR1 is MGHRA and CDR2 is YSYEKL. The DNA for the CDR3 is TGCGCCAGCAGCCTTTCGCCAAGCGACCGTAACAATCAGCCCCAGCATTTT. This sequence encodes CASSLSPSDRNNQPQHF.

This rearrangement joins TRBV20-1 to TRBJ2-3; TRBD2 aligns across 12 bases. Germline V gives CDR1 DFQATT, CDR2 SNEGSKA (reference sequence). The CDR3 length is 14 residues. J lost 4 bases, V lost 2 bases, and 1 base had no gene match. CDR3 bases: TGCAGTGCTAGAACTAGCGGGGGGTCAGATACGCAGTATTTT. It specifies CSARTSGGSDTQYF.

The rearrangement uses TRBV6-1 and TRBJ2-1; D possibly corresponds to TRBD2 (5 bases). V was cut by 2 bases and J by 8 bases, with 10 bases left in between. The CDR3 covers 13 residues. Germline loops: CDR1 MNHNS, CDR2 SASEGT. CDR3 in DNA: TGTGCCAGCAGTGAAACTAGGATCCATGAGCAGTTCTTC. Translating it yields CASSETRIHEQFF.

The gene calls are TRBV25-1 and TRBJ2-1, with 7 bases fitting TRBD2. This CDR3 is 14 amino acids long. Losses at the gene ends were 9 bases for V and 5 bases for J; bases not matched to a gene: 10. Germline V CDR1 and CDR2: MGHDK, SYGVNS. The CDR3 sequence: CARNPGGHNNEQFF. CDR3 bases: TGTGCCAGAAACCCGGGAGGACATAACAATGAGCAGTTCTTC.

This sequence joins TRBV27 and TRBJ2-1, with TRBD2 matching 8 bases. Germline lookup yields CDR1 MNHEY and CDR2 SMNVEV (reference sequence). The V gene end was trimmed by 4 bases and the J gene end by 9 bases; junction bases not matched to a gene: 5. This CDR3 has 13 amino acids. DNA for the CDR3: TGTGCCAGCAGTTCGGGGGGGGTCAGTGAGCAGTTCTTC. Residues: CASSSGGVSEQFF.

This clonotype has more than one count but fewer than ten. This chain links TRBV7-9 with TRBJ2-1, with D possibly TRBD1 on 5 matching bases. This CDR3 is 15 amino acids long. Per germline, CDR1 SEHNR and CDR2 FQNEAQ (reference sequence). This CDR3 is CALLWAGSLGNEQFF. The CDR3, as DNA: TGTGCTCTCCTTTGGGCAGGGTCTTTGGGCAATGAGCAGTTCTTC. Variable domain in full (rest from reference TRBV7-9 and TRBJ2-1): DTGVSQNPRHKITKRGQNVTFRCDPISEHNRLYWYRQTLGQGPEFLTYFQNEAQLEKSRLLSDRFSAERPKGSFSTLEIQRTEQGDSAMYLCALLWAGSLGNEQFFGPGTRLTVL.

The genes are TRBV6-1 and TRBJ2-1, with TRBD1 matching over 7 bases. The CDR3 runs 15 residues. Per the germline V gene, CDR1 is MNHNS and CDR2 is SASEGT. J gave up 3 bases and V 6 bases, and 8 bases lay outside the gene matches. In DNA form, the CDR3 reads TGTGCCAGCAGAAAAGGAGGACAGGACTACAATGAGCAGTTCTTC. Translated: CASRKGGQDYNEQFF.

This chain joins TRBV7-9 and TRBJ2-1, with D unresolved. V was trimmed by 1 base and J by 15 bases, leaving 16 bases between them. This CDR3 has 13 amino acids. Germline lookup yields CDR1 SEHNR and CDR2 FQNEAQ (reference sequence). The CDR3 DNA follows: TGTGCCAGCAGCTTAGTCCTTATACCTCCCTCGTTCTTC. Encoded protein: CASSLVLIPPSFF.

The gene calls are TRBV12-3 or TRBV12-4 and TRBJ1-1; no definite D call. Trimming shortened V by 6 bases and J by 3 bases, and 17 bases separated the two germline ends. This CDR3 spans 15 amino acids. The CDR3 loop reads CASSLRQTRDTEAFF. The CDR3 DNA is TGTGCCAGCAGCCTCAGACAAACCCGGGACACTGAAGCTTTCTTT.

Remarks on this clonotype: A single base separates this from a much larger clone, so it may be a read error. The V gene is TRBV29-1, the J gene TRBJ2-3; a possible D gene is TRBD2 (5 bases). CDR1 is SQVTM and CDR2 is ANQGSEA in the germline V gene. The CDR3 is 11 amino acids. Here the CDR3 reads CNGYLADTQYF. The CDR3, as DNA: TGCAACGGCTACTTAGCGGATACGCAGTATTTT.

This clonotype showed up just a few times. The chain is built from TRBV7-2 and TRBJ2-3, with 7 positions matching TRBD2. The V gene end was trimmed by 8 bases and the J gene end by 14 bases; junction bases not matched to a gene: 16. Germline V lookup: CDR1 SGHTA, CDR2 FQGNSA. CDR3 size: 13 residues. The CDR3 spells CASGPDGLGPTYF. The CDR3 region has the DNA TGTGCCAGCGGCCCCGACGGACTAGGCCCCACGTATTTT.

The genes are TRBV27 and TRBJ1-2, with 7 positions matching TRBD1. Germline V lookup: CDR1 MNHEY, CDR2 SMNVEV (reference sequence). Trimming cost V 5 bases and J 7 bases; bases outside gene matches: 7. The CDR3 loop spans 13 amino acids. The DNA for the CDR3 is TGTGCCAGCAGTCAGACAGGGTCGGCTGGCTACACCTTC. Amino acids: CASSQTGSAGYTF.

V is TRBV9 and J is TRBJ2-7; TRBD2 aligns across 9 bases. The CDR3 runs to 16 residues. Looked up from germline, CDR1 is SGDLS and CDR2 is YYNGEE. Unmatched junction bases numbered 10, after V lost 4 bases and J lost 2 bases. The CDR3 DNA reads TGTGCCAGCAGCCCTTCCCCAGCGGGAGGAACCTACGAGCAGTACTTC. This encodes CASSPSPAGGTYEQYF. The whole variable domain, remainder taken from reference TRBV9 and TRBJ2-7, is DSGVTQTPKHLITATGQRVTLRCSPRSGDLSVYWYQQSLDQGLQFLIQYYNGEERAKGNILERFSAQQFPDLHSELNLSSLELGDSALYFCASSPSPAGGTYEQYFGPGTRLTVT.

The sample holds one count of this clonotype. The gene calls are TRBV18 and TRBJ2-7; TRBD2 matches at 15 bases. V shed 0 bases, J shed 1 base, and the junction held 4 bases outside the gene matches. Germline lookup yields CDR1 KGHSH and CDR2 LQKENI. The CDR3 is made up of 18 amino acids. CDR3 nucleotides: TGTGCCAGCTCACCACCGGGACTAGCGGGAGGAAGGTCCTACGAGCAGTACTTC. Protein sequence: CASSPPGLAGGRSYEQYF.